Listed below are T cell receptor beta chains from one sample, sequenced in a study of blood T cell repertoires in COVID-19. Sequenced by immunoSEQ multiplex PCR; TCRdb stores in-frame clones only, minus some. Among around 300,000 clones listed, nearly 90% were seen once. Material for sequencing was PBMCs or T cells enriched from blood (not recorded which). These receptors all stem from an older woman who had recovered from COVID-19. Both conserved end residues are part of each CDR3. A D gene is named only where the DNA matches it firmly. Rows give clone size only sometimes, using once, few, many, or a class for an expanded clone.

d_call	j_call	v_call	clone_size	cdr3_nt	cdr3_aa
TRBD1	TRBJ1-1	TRBV2	NA	TGTGCCAGCAGTGACCCTGGCAGGGGGCGGAATGAAGCTTTCTTT	CASSDPGRGRNEAFF
NA	TRBJ1-5	TRBV27	NA	TGTGCCAGCAGGGGGGGGTCTGATAGCAATCAGCCCCAGCATTTT	CASRGGSDSNQPQHF
NA	TRBJ1-2	TRBV30	NA	TGTGCCTGGAGTGTGGGGGGTGGCTACACCTTC	CAWSVGGGYTF
NA	TRBJ2-3	TRBV21-1	NA	TGTGCCAGCAGGATAACCATACGGGGGGCCAGCACAGATACGCAGTATTTT	CASRITIRGASTDTQYF
NA	TRBJ1-6	TRBV21-1	few	TGTGCCAGCAGCGACAGAAATAATTCACCCCTCCACTTT	CASSDRNNSPLHF
NA	TRBJ2-7	TRBV6-5	few	TGTGCCAGCAGTCTGGCCGGGACTACAGGGGGAGAGCAGTACTTC	CASSLAGTTGGEQYF
TRBD2	TRBJ2-3	TRBV5-1	once	TGCGCCAGCAGCTTTAGCGGGGCCCGGGATACGCAGTATTTT	CASSFSGARDTQYF
TRBD2	TRBJ2-2	TRBV7-3	NA	TGTGCCAGCAGTCATCGAGATCTAGCGGGAGGGGGTACCGGGGAGCTGTTTTTT	CASSHRDLAGGGTGELFF
NA	TRBJ2-4	TRBV11-1	NA	TGTGCCAGCAGCTCTTCAAGCGGAAACATTCAGTACTTC	CASSSSSGNIQYF
NA	TRBJ1-6	TRBV5-4	NA	TGTGCCAGCAGCTTGGATTCTTATCTTTCACCCCTCCACTTT	CASSLDSYLSPLHF
TRBD1	TRBJ1-5	TRBV15	NA	TGTGCCACCAGCACCAGGGGGCTCGGGCTAGGGAATCAGCCCCAGCATTTT	CATSTRGLGLGNQPQHF
TRBD1	TRBJ1-2	TRBV5-1	once	TGCGCCAGCAGCACCGACAGGGCCGGGCGGTTCTTC	CASSTDRAGRFF
TRBD1	TRBJ1-5	TRBV6-5	many	TGTGCCAGCAGCGGGACAGGGGTGAGTCAGCCCCAGCATTTT	CASSGTGVSQPQHF
TRBD1	TRBJ1-5	TRBV5-1	NA	TGCGCCAGCAGCGAACAGGGGGCGGGACAGCCCCAGCATTTT	CASSEQGAGQPQHF
NA	TRBJ1-5	TRBV28	NA	TGTGCCAGCAGTCCCACGAATTCATGGCCCGTTAATCAGCCCCAGCATTTT	CASSPTNSWPVNQPQHF
TRBD1	TRBJ1-6	TRBV2	NA	TGTGCCAGCAGTGGTCAGGGGGCTTCACCCCTCCACTTT	CASSGQGASPLHF
NA	TRBJ1-3	TRBV11-2	once	TGTGCCAGCAGCTTAGATGGGCCGATGAGCTCTGGAAACACCATATATTTT	CASSLDGPMSSGNTIYF
TRBD2	TRBJ2-5	TRBV27	NA	TGTACCGCGGGGGCTAGCGGGATACAAGAGACCCAGTACTTC	CTAGASGIQETQYF
NA	TRBJ1-1	TRBV30	NA	TGTGCCTTGCGGTCGCAACCGAACACTGAAGCTTTCTTT	CALRSQPNTEAFF
NA	TRBJ1-4	TRBV9	few	TGTGCCAGCAGCAGTGACAGCTCAGGCCGAAAAAAACTGTTTTTT	CASSSDSSGRKKLFF
TRBD1	TRBJ1-1	TRBV28	NA	TGTGCCAGCAGCTCAGGACAGGGTTTCACTGAAGCTTTCTTT	CASSSGQGFTEAFF
TRBD1	TRBJ2-2	TRBV7-3	once	TGTGCCAGCACCCTACTACCGGGACAGGGACTTACCGGGGAGCTGTTTTTT	CASTLLPGQGLTGELFF
NA	TRBJ1-2	TRBV28	NA	TGTGCCAGCAGCCCTCAGGGACAAGTCTATGGCTACACCTTC	CASSPQGQVYGYTF
NA	TRBJ2-1	TRBV27	NA	TGTGCCAGCTCCAAGGAACAGCCCCACAATGAGCAGTTCTTC	CASSKEQPHNEQFF
NA	TRBJ1-3	TRBV5-1	NA	TGCGCCAGCAGCTTGGCGGGGAGGGGAAACACCATATATTTT	CASSLAGRGNTIYF
NA	TRBJ1-1	TRBV19	NA	TGTGCCAGTAGACTCACAGGGTACACTGAAGCTTTCTTT	CASRLTGYTEAFF
TRBD2	TRBJ2-1	TRBV9	few	TGTGCCAGCAGCTCCCCCGGGACTATTTTAAATGAGCAGTTCTTC	CASSSPGTILNEQFF
TRBD2	TRBJ2-7	TRBV10-3	NA	TGTGCCATCAGTGACCTAGCGGGGGGGTCCACGGACGTCGACGAGCAGTACTTC	CAISDLAGGSTDVDEQYF
NA	TRBJ1-2	TRBV2	NA	TGTGCCAGACAGGGAGTGAACTATGGCTACACCTTC	CARQGVNYGYTF